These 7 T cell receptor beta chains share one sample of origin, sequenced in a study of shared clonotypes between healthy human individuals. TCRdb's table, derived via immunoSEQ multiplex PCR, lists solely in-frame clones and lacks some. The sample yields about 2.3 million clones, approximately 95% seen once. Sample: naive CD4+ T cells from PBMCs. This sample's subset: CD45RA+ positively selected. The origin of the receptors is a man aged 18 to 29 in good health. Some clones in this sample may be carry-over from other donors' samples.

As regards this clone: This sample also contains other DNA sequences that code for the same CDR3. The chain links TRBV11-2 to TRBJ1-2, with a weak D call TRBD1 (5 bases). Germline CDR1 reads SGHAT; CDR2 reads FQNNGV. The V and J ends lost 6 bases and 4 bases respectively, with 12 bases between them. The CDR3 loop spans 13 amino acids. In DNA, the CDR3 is TGTGCCAGCAGTTTGGGGCAGGGCTATGGCTACACCTTC. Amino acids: CASSLGQGYGYTF.

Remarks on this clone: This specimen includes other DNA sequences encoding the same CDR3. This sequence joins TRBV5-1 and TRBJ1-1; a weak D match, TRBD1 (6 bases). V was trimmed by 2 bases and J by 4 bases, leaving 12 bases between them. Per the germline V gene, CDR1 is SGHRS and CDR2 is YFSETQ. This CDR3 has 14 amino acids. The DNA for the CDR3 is TGCGCCAGCAGCTTAGGAGGGGGAGGCACTGAAGCTTTCTTT. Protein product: CASSLGGGGTEAFF.

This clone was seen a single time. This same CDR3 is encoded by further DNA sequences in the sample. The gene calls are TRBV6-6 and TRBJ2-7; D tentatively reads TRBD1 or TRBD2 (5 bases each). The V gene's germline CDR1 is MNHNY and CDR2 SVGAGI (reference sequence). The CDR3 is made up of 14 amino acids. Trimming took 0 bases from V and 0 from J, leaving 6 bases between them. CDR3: CASSYSGTSYEQYF. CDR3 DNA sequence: TGTGCCAGCAGTTACTCTGGGACCTCCTACGAGCAGTACTTC.

CDR3 residues: CASIRDRGTAEQYF. The CDR3, as DNA: TGTGCCAGTATACGGGACAGGGGGACGGCCGAGCAGTACTTC. J is TRBJ2-7 and V is TRBV28, with 11 bases fitting TRBD1. The germline gives CDR1 MDHEN, CDR2 SYDVKM. This CDR3 is built from 14 residues. V was pared by 9 bases and J by 6 bases, with 10 bases of the junction left unmatched.

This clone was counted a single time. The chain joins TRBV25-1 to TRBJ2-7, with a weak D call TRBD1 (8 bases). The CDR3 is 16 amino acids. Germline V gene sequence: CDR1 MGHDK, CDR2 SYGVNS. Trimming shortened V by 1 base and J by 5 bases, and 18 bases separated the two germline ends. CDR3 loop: CASSESGGGRVNEQYF. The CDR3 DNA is TGTGCCAGCAGTGAATCAGGGGGCGGGAGAGTCAACGAGCAGTACTTC.

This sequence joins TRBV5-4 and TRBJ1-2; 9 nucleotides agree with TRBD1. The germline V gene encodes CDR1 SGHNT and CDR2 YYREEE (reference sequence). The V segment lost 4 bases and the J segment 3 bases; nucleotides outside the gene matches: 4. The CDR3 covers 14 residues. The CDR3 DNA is TGTGCCAGCAGCATGGGACAGGGAGACTATGGCTACACCTTC. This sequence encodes CASSMGQGDYGYTF.

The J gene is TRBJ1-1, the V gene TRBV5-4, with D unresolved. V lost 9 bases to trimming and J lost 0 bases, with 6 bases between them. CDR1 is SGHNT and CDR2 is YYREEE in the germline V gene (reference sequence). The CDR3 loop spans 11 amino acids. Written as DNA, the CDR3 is TGTGCCACCAAAATGAACACTGAAGCTTTCTTT. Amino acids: CATKMNTEAFF.